This TCR beta chain derives from a study of tumor-infiltrating lymphocytes in oesophageal squamous cell carcinoma. This clonotype occurred once. The germline V and J ends were trimmed by 2 bases and 5 bases, with 9 bases remaining between them. This CDR3 is 14 amino acids long. TCRdb ran MiXCR on the PCR reads and lists one entry per CDR3 protein. In the table there are 8,500 to 9,000 distinct CDR3 sequences, roughly two thirds of which are singletons. The chain carries TRBV12-3 or TRBV12-4 and TRBJ1-4; D unclear. The source material was esophageal tumor tissue. The receptor was derived from a female donor with esophageal squamous cell carcinoma. CDR3 in DNA: TGTGCCAGCAGTTTAAGGCAGATAAATGAAAAACTGTTTTTT. This translates into CASSLRQINEKLFF.